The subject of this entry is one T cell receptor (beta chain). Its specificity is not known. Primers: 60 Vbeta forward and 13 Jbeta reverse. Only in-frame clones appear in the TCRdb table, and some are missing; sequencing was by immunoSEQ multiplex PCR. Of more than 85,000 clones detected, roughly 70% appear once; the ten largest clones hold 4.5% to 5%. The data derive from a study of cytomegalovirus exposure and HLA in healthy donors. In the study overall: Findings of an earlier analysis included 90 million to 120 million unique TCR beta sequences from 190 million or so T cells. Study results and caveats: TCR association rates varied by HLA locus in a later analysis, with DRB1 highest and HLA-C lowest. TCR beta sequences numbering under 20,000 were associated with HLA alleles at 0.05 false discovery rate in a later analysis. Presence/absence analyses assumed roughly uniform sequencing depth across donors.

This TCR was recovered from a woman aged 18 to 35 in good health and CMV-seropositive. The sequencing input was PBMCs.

CDR3 residues: CASSLGPQTYEQYF. The CDR3 DNA sequence: TGTGCCAGCAGCTTAGGGCCCCAGACCTACGAGCAGTACTTC. V usage is TRBV7-6 and J usage is TRBJ2-7; D is undetermined. The ends were cut back, 1 base at V and 2 bases at J, with 9 bases in the middle. Germline V gene data show CDR1 as SGHVS and CDR2 as FNYEAQ. The CDR3 covers 14 residues.